Reported below is one TCR beta chain. Its antigen remains unknown. The data originate from a study of cytomegalovirus exposure and HLA in healthy donors. Healthy bone marrow donors made up the donor group. The study's findings and limits: Rates of TCR association differed by HLA locus in a later analysis, with DRB1 highest and HLA-C lowest. The majority of CMV-associated TCR beta chains were reported as apparently HLA-restricted in a later analysis.

It was with 60 Vbeta and 13 Jbeta primers that the PCR ran. Generated by immunoSEQ multiplex PCR, the TCRdb table keeps only in-frame clones and is missing some. The table has about 130,000 clones, 78% seen once. This clonotype originated in a man aged 30 to 39 in good health and CMV-seropositive. Sequencing used PBMCs.

Written as DNA, the CDR3 is TGTGCCAGCAGCTTAGACGGCGGGAGGGTTGGTGATGAGCAGTTCTTC. Protein product: CASSLDGGRVGDEQFF. The rearrangement links TRBV7-3 to TRBJ2-1; 9 nucleotides align to TRBD2. The CDR3 is 16 amino acids. CDR1 is SGHTA and CDR2 is FQGTGA in the germline V gene. Germline trimming cut 2 bases from V and 8 bases from J; bases unmatched to any gene: 10.